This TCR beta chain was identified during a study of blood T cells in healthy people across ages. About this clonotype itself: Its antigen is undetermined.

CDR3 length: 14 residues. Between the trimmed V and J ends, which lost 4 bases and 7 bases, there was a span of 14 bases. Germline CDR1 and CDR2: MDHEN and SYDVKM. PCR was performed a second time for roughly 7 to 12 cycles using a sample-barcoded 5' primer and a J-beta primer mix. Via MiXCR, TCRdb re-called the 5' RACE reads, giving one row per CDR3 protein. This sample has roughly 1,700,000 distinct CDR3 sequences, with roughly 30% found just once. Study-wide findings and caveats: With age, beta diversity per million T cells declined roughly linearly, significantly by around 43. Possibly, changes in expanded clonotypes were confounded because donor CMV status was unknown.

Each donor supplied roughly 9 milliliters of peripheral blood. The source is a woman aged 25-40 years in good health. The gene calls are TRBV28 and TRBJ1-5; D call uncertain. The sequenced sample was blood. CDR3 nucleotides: TGTGCCAGCAGTTCCCAGGTAGCTGGGCAGCCCCAGCATTTT. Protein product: CASSSQVAGQPQHF.